Included here is one T cell receptor (beta chain) sequence, with context. Whoever was chosen for sequencing had shown CD8+CD57+ cell expansion by flow cytometry. This specimen belongs to a study of CD8+CD57+ T cells in acquired aplastic anemia. On the study more broadly: CD4+ and CD8+ cells, once sorted, gave DNA averaging roughly 3 ug.

Genomic DNA templated the TCR beta VDJ and CDR3 profiling. Using its own MiXCR run on the reads, TCRdb lists one record per CDR3 protein. The table shows around 200,000 distinct CDR3 sequences, with around 50% occurring only once. This clonotype was obtained from a human donor with aplastic anemia. Sequences were obtained from sorted CD4+, CD8+, or CD8+CD57+ T cells (not recorded which) from PBMCs.

CDR3 sequence reads: CSVEDPGNYGYTF. CDR3 bases: TGCAGCGTTGAAGATCCAGGGAACTATGGCTACACCTTC. This chain joins TRBV29-1 and TRBJ1-2; TRBD1 might be the D (5 bases). From germline, CDR1 is SQVTM and CDR2 ANQGSEA. V lost 0 bases and J lost 2, with 7 bases in between. CDR3 size: 13 residues.